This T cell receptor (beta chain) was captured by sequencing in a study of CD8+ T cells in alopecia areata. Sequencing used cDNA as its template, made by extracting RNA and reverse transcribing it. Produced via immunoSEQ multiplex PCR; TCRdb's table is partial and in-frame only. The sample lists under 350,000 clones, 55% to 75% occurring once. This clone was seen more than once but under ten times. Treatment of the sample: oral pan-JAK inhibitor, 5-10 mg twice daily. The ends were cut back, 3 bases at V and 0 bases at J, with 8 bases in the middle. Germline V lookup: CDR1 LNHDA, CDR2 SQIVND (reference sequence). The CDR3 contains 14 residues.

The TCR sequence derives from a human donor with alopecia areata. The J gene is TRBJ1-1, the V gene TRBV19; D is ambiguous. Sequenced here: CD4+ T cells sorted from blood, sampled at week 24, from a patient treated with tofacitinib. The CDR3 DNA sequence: TGTGCCAGTAGTATGCGAGATATGAACACTGAAGCTTTCTTT. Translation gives CASSMRDMNTEAFF.